The 32 T cell receptor beta chains below come from one sample, sequenced in a study of cytomegalovirus exposure and HLA in healthy donors. The PCR ran on 60 Vbeta and 13 Jbeta primers. The table came from immunoSEQ multiplex PCR; TCRdb's copy has only in-frame clones and leaves some out. The sample has fewer than 250,000 clones; roughly 80% are singletons. The specimen sequenced was PBMCs. The source is a man aged 25-45 years in good health and CMV-seronegative.

The J gene is TRBJ2-2, the V gene TRBV7-3; 9 bases map to TRBD1. The V gene end was trimmed by 5 bases and the J gene end by 4 bases; junction bases not matched to a gene: 5. This CDR3 has 15 residues. Looked up from germline, CDR1 is SGHTA and CDR2 is FQGTGA. The CDR3 DNA reads TGTGCCAGCAGCCCAACAGGGGGCGTCACCGGGGAGCTGTTTTTT. Protein sequence: CASSPTGGVTGELFF.

The CDR3 DNA is TGCGCCAGCAGCTTGCACAGGGAGGGTGGTGAAGCTTTCTTT. It translates to CASSLHREGGEAFF. The chain joins TRBV5-1 to TRBJ1-1, with a possible D match to TRBD1 (6 bases). The CDR3 runs to 14 residues. Trimming removed 1 base from V and 7 bases from J, with 14 bases in between. Germline lookup yields CDR1 SGHRS and CDR2 YFSETQ.

The chain links TRBV15 to TRBJ1-1; the D gene is possibly TRBD1 (5 bases). The CDR3 is made up of 14 amino acids. The germline gives CDR1 LNHNV, CDR2 YYDKDF (reference sequence). V lost 0 bases and J 5 bases, leaving 10 bases between the germline ends. The chain's CDR3 is CATSRDRAGTEAFF. The CDR3, as DNA: TGTGCCACCAGCAGAGACAGGGCGGGGACTGAAGCTTTCTTT.

This clone was seen a few times. The rearrangement joins TRBV6-6 to TRBJ1-2; tentative D call: TRBD1 (5 bases). V lost 3 bases and J 5 bases, leaving 16 bases between the germline ends. The CDR3 runs to 15 residues. Per germline, CDR1 MNHNY and CDR2 SVGAGI (reference sequence). CDR3 DNA: TGTGCCAGCAGTTATGAACGGGACTTCGGTTATGGCTACACCTTC. Protein product: CASSYERDFGYGYTF.

The chain employs TRBV10-3 and TRBJ1-1; 8 bases agree with TRBD1. The CDR3 sequence is 14 residues long. The ends lost 0 bases at V and 9 bases at J; junction bases unmatched: 6. The germline V gene has CDR1 ENHRY and CDR2 SYGVKD. The CDR3 here is CAISESGQVSQAFF. The CDR3 nucleotides are TGTGCCATCAGTGAGTCGGGACAGGTTAGTCAAGCTTTCTTT.

The chain uses TRBV2 and TRBJ2-7; the match to TRBD1 covers 7 bases. The germline CDR1 and CDR2 sequences are SNHLY and FYNNEI. The trim removed 5 bases at V and 0 bases at J, leaving 4 bases unmatched. This CDR3 is 14 amino acids long. The CDR3 region is CASSIQGSSYEQYF. The CDR3 region has the DNA TGTGCCAGCAGTATACAGGGGAGCTCCTACGAGCAGTACTTC. Combining the CDR3 with reference TRBV2 and TRBJ2-7 gives the whole variable domain EPEVTQTPSHQVTQMGQEVILRCVPISNHLYFYWYRQILGQKVEFLVSFYNNEISEKSEIFDDQFSVERPDGSNFTLKIRSTKLEDSAMYFCASSIQGSSYEQYFGPGTRLTVT.

CDR3 protein: CASSLTQGVSEKLFF. The DNA for the CDR3 is TGTGCCAGCAGCTTAACCCAGGGGGTCAGTGAAAAACTGTTTTTT. The V and J genes are TRBV9 and TRBJ1-4, with 7 bases aligning to TRBD1. The ends lost 4 bases at V and 7 bases at J; junction bases unmatched: 10. CDR1 and CDR2 (germline): SGDLS, YYNGEE. The CDR3 has 15 amino acids.

The rearrangement joins TRBV6-6 to TRBJ2-2; D perhaps matches TRBD2 (6 bases). The germline V gene has CDR1 MNHNY and CDR2 SVGAGI (reference sequence). The CDR3 consists of 16 residues. Trimming left V 2 bases short and J 0 bases short, with 10 bases between. CDR3 DNA sequence: TGTGCCAGCAGTTACCCGGGGACTGCGAACACCGGGGAGCTGTTTTTT. Translated, it gives CASSYPGTANTGELFF.

The chain recombines TRBV27 with TRBJ1-5; 7 positions match TRBD1. The trim removed 6 bases at V and 0 bases at J, leaving 5 bases unmatched. The CDR3 sequence is 15 residues long. CDR1 and CDR2 from the germline V gene are MNHEY and SMNVEV (reference sequence). The CDR3 DNA is TGTGCCAGCAGCCCCGGGACAGTTAGCAATCAGCCCCAGCATTTT. This translates into CASSPGTVSNQPQHF.

The chain employs TRBV27 and TRBJ1-5; 12 nucleotides line up with TRBD1. The CDR3 is 17 amino acids. Losses at the gene ends were 0 bases for V and 4 bases for J; bases not matched to a gene: 4. Germline CDR1 and CDR2: MNHEY and SMNVEV (reference sequence). The CDR3 region is CASSLSRDRGPNQPQHF. The CDR3 DNA sequence: TGTGCCAGCAGTTTATCCCGGGACAGGGGGCCTAATCAGCCCCAGCATTTT.

This clone was seen a single time. The chain joins TRBV6-1 to TRBJ2-5; the match to TRBD1 covers 10 bases. Germline V gene data show CDR1 as MNHNS and CDR2 as SASEGT. CDR3 length: 14 residues. V lost 7 bases, J lost 11 bases, and 13 bases stayed unmatched. CDR3: CASKTGGAVEEQYF. In DNA form, the CDR3 reads TGTGCCAGCAAGACAGGGGGCGCGGTTGAGGAGCAGTACTTC.

This sequence joins TRBV4-3 and TRBJ2-5; 7 positions agree with TRBD1. The J call is in doubt because the DNA end fits TRBJ2-7 better. The CDR3 extends over 15 amino acids. Germline V gene lookup returns CDR1 LGHNA and CDR2 YSLEER. The CDR3 sequence is CASSQARGQSHEQYF. CDR3 nucleotides: TGCGCCAGCAGCCAAGCGAGGGGGCAATCCCACGAGCAGTACTTC.

The genes are TRBV27 and TRBJ2-1, with D possibly TRBD1 on 6 matching bases. The CDR3 length is 15 residues. Germline V gene data show CDR1 as MNHEY and CDR2 as SMNVEV (reference sequence). V lost 4 bases and J lost 6, with 16 bases in between. As DNA, the CDR3 is TGTGCCAGCAGTTCCCTGGGGGCACGCGTCAATGAGCAGTTCTTC. This translates into CASSSLGARVNEQFF.

This sequence joins TRBV6-5 and TRBJ2-7, with 7 bases that match TRBD1. The CDR3 has 14 residues. The germline V gene has CDR1 MNHEY and CDR2 SVGAGI. Trimming at V came to 2 bases and at J to 3 bases, leaving 4 bases not matched to a gene. The CDR3 DNA sequence: TGTGCCAGCAGTTACGGGGACAGCCGCTACGAGCAGTACTTC. This sequence encodes CASSYGDSRYEQYF.

The V gene is TRBV29-1, the J gene TRBJ2-7; D gene ambiguous. Germline V lookup: CDR1 SQVTM, CDR2 ANQGSEA. The CDR3 has 11 residues. V shed 0 bases and J shed 4 bases, with 4 bases lying between them. CDR3 region: CSVEDPYEQYF. The CDR3 DNA reads as TGCAGCGTTGAAGATCCTTACGAGCAGTACTTC.

The rearrangement links TRBV28 to TRBJ1-4; possibly TRBD1 for D (6 bases). The CDR3 length is 16 residues. Germline CDR1 and CDR2: MDHEN and SYDVKM. Trimming removed 5 bases from V and 3 bases from J, with 16 bases in between. CDR3 sequence: CASSPKSHRANEKLFF. CDR3 coding DNA: TGTGCCAGCAGTCCTAAGAGCCACAGGGCTAATGAAAAACTGTTTTTT.

The chain has TRBV18 and TRBJ1-6; no firm D call. This CDR3 comprises 15 residues. V lost 2 bases to trimming and J lost 10 bases, with 15 bases between them. Germline assignment: CDR1 KGHSH and CDR2 LQKENI. CDR3 residues: CASSPKEGGKSPLHF. The CDR3 DNA reads TGTGCCAGCTCACCAAAAGAGGGAGGTAAATCACCCCTCCACTTT.

Comments on this clone: A junction end diverges from the germline sequence, so it may reflect a read error. V usage is TRBV7-9 and J usage is TRBJ2-7, with 7 bases aligning to TRBD2. CDR1 SEHNR and CDR2 FQNEAQ come from the germline V gene (reference sequence). CDR3 length: 12 residues. The CDR3 here is CSSSGESYEQYF. In DNA, the CDR3 is TGTTCCAGCAGCGGGGAGAGCTACGAGCAGTACTTC.

This rearrangement joins TRBV7-3 to TRBJ2-2, with 7 bases lining up with TRBD1. Per germline, CDR1 SGHTA and CDR2 FQGTGA. J gave up 5 bases and V 5 bases, and 5 bases lay outside the gene matches. The CDR3 length is 14 residues. CDR3 sequence reads: CASSRQGDTGELFF. CDR3 nucleotides: TGTGCCAGCAGCCGTCAGGGGGATACCGGGGAGCTGTTTTTT.

The gene calls are TRBV6-5 and TRBJ2-3; weak D call: TRBD2 (5 bases). Germline V gene sequence: CDR1 MNHEY, CDR2 SVGAGI. Trimming stripped 5 bases from V and 2 bases from J, with 14 bases between. This CDR3 comprises 15 residues. The CDR3 region is CASSPGRLYTDTQYF. The CDR3 DNA sequence: TGTGCCAGCAGTCCCGGGCGACTATACACAGATACGCAGTATTTT.

DNA for the CDR3: TGTGCCAGCAGTTACTCCGGGCGGGGTACCCTCCACTTT. Its translation: CASSYSGRGTLHF. The rearrangement joins TRBV6-5 to TRBJ1-6, with no clear D. V was trimmed by 0 bases and J by 14 bases, leaving 11 bases between them. The germline gives CDR1 MNHEY, CDR2 SVGAGI. This CDR3 is built from 13 residues.

The chain is built from TRBV7-3 and TRBJ2-1; 9 bases align to TRBD1. Germline assignment: CDR1 SGHTA and CDR2 FQGTGA. V was pared by 3 bases and J by 3 bases, with 9 bases of the junction left unmatched. The CDR3 spans 17 residues. For the CDR3, the DNA is TGTGCCAGCAGCTTCGGGACAGGGAAGGGAAGCTACAATGAGCAGTTCTTC. Translating gives CASSFGTGKGSYNEQFF.

The chain links TRBV2 to TRBJ1-2, with TRBD1 identical over 7 bases. V dropped 8 bases and J dropped 0; count of bases not matched to a gene: 3. Germline CDR1 reads SNHLY; CDR2 reads FYNNEI. The CDR3 has 13 residues. In DNA form, the CDR3 reads TGTGCCAGCGTAGGGGGCTCTAACTATGGCTACACCTTC. It specifies CASVGGSNYGYTF. The full variable domain, with the rest looked up from reference TRBV2 and TRBJ1-2, is EPEVTQTPSHQVTQMGQEVILRCVPISNHLYFYWYRQILGQKVEFLVSFYNNEISEKSEIFDDQFSVERPDGSNFTLKIRSTKLEDSAMYFCASVGGSNYGYTFGSGTRLTVV.

V is TRBV6-5 and J is TRBJ2-2; tentatively, D is TRBD1 (5 bases). The length of the CDR3 is 14 residues. V lost 5 bases, J lost 3 bases, and 10 bases lay in between. From germline, CDR1 is MNHEY and CDR2 SVGAGI. CDR3 DNA: TGTGCCAGCAGTAGGACAAAGTACACCGGGGAGCTGTTTTTT. This sequence encodes CASSRTKYTGELFF.

The chain carries TRBV7-2 and TRBJ1-1; no clear D gene. Germline lookup yields CDR1 SGHTA and CDR2 FQGNSA. CDR3 length equals 14 residues. Trimming took off 5 bases at V and 0 bases at J, with 10 bases between the two ends. The CDR3 DNA reads as TGTGCCAGCAGCCCCGGTCCCATGAACACTGAAGCTTTCTTT. This encodes CASSPGPMNTEAFF.

The chain recombines TRBV9 with TRBJ2-5; D is possibly TRBD2 (6 bases). Trimming cost V 0 bases and J 7 bases, with 16 bases left between them. CDR1 is SGDLS and CDR2 is YYNGEE in the germline V gene. The CDR3 length is 15 residues. The DNA for the CDR3 is TGTGCCAGCAGCGTAGCTACGGAGGGGCGCGGGACCCAGTACTTC. Amino acid sequence: CASSVATEGRGTQYF. Supplemented by reference TRBV9 and TRBJ2-5, the full variable domain reads DSGVTQTPKHLITATGQRVTLRCSPRSGDLSVYWYQQSLDQGLQFLIQYYNGEERAKGNILERFSAQQFPDLHSELNLSSLELGDSALYFCASSVATEGRGTQYFGPGTRLLVL.

The chain employs TRBV10-3 and TRBJ1-6; D uncertain. Trimming removed 2 bases from V and 7 bases from J, with 3 bases in between. Germline CDR1 is ENHRY and CDR2 is SYGVKD. The CDR3 consists of 12 residues. The CDR3 reads CAISELNSPLHF. In nucleotides, the CDR3 is TGTGCCATCAGTGAGCTAAATTCACCCCTCCACTTT.

This rearrangement joins TRBV7-9 to TRBJ2-7; 7 bases match TRBD1. The trim removed 5 bases at V and 3 bases at J, leaving 10 bases unmatched. The germline gives CDR1 SEHNR, CDR2 FQNEAQ (reference sequence). The length of the CDR3 is 15 residues. CDR3 residues: CASSGYDRAIYEQYF. CDR3 nucleotides: TGTGCCAGCAGCGGGTACGACAGGGCGATCTACGAGCAGTACTTC.

The chain links TRBV4-3 to TRBJ2-5, with D possibly TRBD1 on 5 matching bases. CDR3 size: 14 residues. Trimming cost V 0 bases and J 3 bases, with 8 bases left between them. The germline V gene encodes CDR1 LGHNA and CDR2 YSLEER. The CDR3 nucleotides are TGCGCCAGCAGCCAAGATAGGGGTGAAGAGACCCAGTACTTC. Translation: CASSQDRGEETQYF.

In its sample, this clone was seen once. The CDR3 is CASSHVRDSYEQYF. CDR3 DNA sequence: TGTGCCAGCAGCCATGTACGAGACAGCTACGAGCAGTACTTC. The V and J genes are TRBV5-5 and TRBJ2-7; tentative D call: TRBD1 (5 bases). CDR1 SGHKS and CDR2 YYEKEE come from the germline V gene (reference sequence). CDR3 length equals 14 residues. Trimming removed 4 bases from V and 3 bases from J, with 14 bases in between.

This chain connects TRBV5-4 to TRBJ2-3, with TRBD1 as a possible D gene (6 bases). CDR3 length: 12 amino acids. Germline V CDR1 and CDR2: SGHNT, YYREEE (reference sequence). Trimming removed 4 bases from V and 9 bases from J, with 12 bases in between. CDR3 nucleotide sequence: TGTGCCAGCAGCGCTGGGACATTAACGCAGTATTTT. This gives the protein CASSAGTLTQYF. The whole variable domain, remainder taken from reference TRBV5-4 and TRBJ2-3, is ETGVTQSPTHLIKTRGQQVTLRCSSQSGHNTVSWYQQALGQGPQFIFQYYREEENGRGNFPPRFSGLQFPNYSSELNVNALELDDSALYLCASSAGTLTQYFGPGTRLTVL.

This clone was seen just once. This sequence joins TRBV4-1 and TRBJ2-7; 9 nucleotides line up with TRBD2. The germline V gene encodes CDR1 MGHRA and CDR2 YSYEKL. The CDR3 runs 15 residues. V trimming: 1 base; J trimming: 2 bases; junction bases outside the gene matches: 3. The CDR3 bases are TGCGCCAGCAGCCAAGTTTTAGCGGGGGCCTACGAGCAGTACTTC. This translates into CASSQVLAGAYEQYF.